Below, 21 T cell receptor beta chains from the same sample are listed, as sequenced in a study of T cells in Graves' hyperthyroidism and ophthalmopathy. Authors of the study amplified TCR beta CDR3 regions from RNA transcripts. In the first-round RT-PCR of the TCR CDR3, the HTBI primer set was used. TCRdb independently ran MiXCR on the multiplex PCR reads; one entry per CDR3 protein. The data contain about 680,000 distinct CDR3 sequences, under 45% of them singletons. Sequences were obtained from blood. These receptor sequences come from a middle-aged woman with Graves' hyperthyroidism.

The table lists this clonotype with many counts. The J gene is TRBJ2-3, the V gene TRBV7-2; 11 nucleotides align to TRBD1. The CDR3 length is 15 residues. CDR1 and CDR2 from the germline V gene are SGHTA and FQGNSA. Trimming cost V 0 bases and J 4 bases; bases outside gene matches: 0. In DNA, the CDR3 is TGTGCCAGCAGCTTAGCGGGACAGGGGGCAGATACGCAGTATTTT. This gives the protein CASSLAGQGADTQYF. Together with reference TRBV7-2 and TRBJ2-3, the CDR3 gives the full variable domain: GAGVSQSPSNKVTEKGKDVELRCDPISGHTALYWYRQSLGQGLEFLIYFQGNSAPDKSGLPSDRFSAERTGGSVSTLTIQRTQQEDSAVYLCASSLAGQGADTQYFGPGTRLTVL.

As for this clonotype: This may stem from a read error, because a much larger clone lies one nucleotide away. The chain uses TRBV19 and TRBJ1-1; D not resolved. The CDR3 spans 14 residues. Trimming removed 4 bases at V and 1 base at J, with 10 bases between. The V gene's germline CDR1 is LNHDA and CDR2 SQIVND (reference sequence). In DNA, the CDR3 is TGTGCCAGTAGTACAGTACAGCAGAACACTGAAGCTTTCTTT. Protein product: CASSTVQQNTEAFF.

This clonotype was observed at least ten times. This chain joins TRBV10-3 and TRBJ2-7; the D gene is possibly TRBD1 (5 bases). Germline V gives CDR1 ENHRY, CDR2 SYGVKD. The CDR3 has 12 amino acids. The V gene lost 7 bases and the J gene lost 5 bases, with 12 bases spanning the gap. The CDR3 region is CAIKGSQDEQYF. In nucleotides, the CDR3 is TGTGCCATCAAGGGGTCTCAGGACGAGCAGTACTTC.

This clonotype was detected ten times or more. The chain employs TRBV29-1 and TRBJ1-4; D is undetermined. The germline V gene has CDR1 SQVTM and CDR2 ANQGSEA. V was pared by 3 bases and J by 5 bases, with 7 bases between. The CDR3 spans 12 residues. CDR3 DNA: TGCAGCGTTGAGGGCGGGAATGAAAAACTGTTTTTT. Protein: CSVEGGNEKLFF.

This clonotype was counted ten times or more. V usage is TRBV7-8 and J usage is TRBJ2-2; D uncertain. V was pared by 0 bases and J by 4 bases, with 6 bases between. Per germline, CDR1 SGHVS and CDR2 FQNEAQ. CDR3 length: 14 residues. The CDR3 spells CASSLARITGELFF. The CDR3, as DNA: TGTGCCAGCAGCTTAGCTCGAATCACCGGGGAGCTGTTTTTT.

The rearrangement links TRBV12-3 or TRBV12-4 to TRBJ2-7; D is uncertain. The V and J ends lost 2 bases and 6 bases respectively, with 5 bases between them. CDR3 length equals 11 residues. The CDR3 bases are TGTGCCAGCAGTTTAAGAACCGAGCAGTACTTC. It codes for CASSLRTEQYF.

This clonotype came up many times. The CDR3 coding sequence is TGTGCCAGCAGTTACACGGGAGATAGTCAGCCCCAGCATTTT. This gives the protein CASSYTGDSQPQHF. The gene calls are TRBV6-6 and TRBJ1-5; no reliable D call. The CDR3 totals 14 residues. V lost 2 bases and J lost 6, with 11 bases in between. The germline CDR1 and CDR2 sequences are MNHNY and SVGAGI (reference sequence).

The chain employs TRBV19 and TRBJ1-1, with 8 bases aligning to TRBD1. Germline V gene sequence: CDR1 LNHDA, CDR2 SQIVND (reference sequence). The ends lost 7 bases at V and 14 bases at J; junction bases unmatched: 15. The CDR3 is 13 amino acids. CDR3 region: CASNQGASTGAFF. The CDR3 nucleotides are TGTGCCAGTAATCAGGGGGCGTCCACTGGAGCCTTCTTT.

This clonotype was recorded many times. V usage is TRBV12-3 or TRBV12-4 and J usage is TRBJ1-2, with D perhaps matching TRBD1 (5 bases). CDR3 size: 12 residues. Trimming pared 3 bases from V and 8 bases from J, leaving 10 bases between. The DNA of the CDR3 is TGTGCCAGCAGTTTTGGGGGGGAAGGCTACACCTTC. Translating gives CASSFGGEGYTF.

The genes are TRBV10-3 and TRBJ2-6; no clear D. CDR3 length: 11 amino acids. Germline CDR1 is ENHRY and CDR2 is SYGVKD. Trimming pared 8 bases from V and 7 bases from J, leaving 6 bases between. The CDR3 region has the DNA TGTGCCATCCTGGGCGCCAACGTCCTGACTTTC. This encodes CAILGANVLTF.

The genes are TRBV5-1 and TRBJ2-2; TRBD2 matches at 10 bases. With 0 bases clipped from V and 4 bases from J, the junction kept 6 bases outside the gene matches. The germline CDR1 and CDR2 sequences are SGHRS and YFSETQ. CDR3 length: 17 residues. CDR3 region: CASSLELAGAGTGELFF. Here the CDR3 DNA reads TGCGCCAGCAGCTTGGAGCTAGCGGGGGCCGGCACCGGGGAGCTGTTTTTT.

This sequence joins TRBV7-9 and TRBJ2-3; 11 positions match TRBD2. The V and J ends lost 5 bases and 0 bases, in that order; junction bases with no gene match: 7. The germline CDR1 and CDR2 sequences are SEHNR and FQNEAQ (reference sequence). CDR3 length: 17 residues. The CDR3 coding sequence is TGTGCCAGCAGCGCCACTAGCGGGGGCATTAGCACAGATACGCAGTATTTT. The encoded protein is CASSATSGGISTDTQYF.

CDR3 sequence: CASSLQGAGHPQHF. CDR3 sequence (DNA): TGTGCCAGCAGCTTACAGGGGGCCGGTCACCCCCAGCATTTT. The J gene is TRBJ1-5, the V gene TRBV7-2; 8 bases map to TRBD1. The CDR3 loop spans 14 amino acids. The V and J ends lost 2 bases and 10 bases, in that order; junction bases with no gene match: 7. The V gene's germline CDR1 is SGHTA and CDR2 FQGNSA.

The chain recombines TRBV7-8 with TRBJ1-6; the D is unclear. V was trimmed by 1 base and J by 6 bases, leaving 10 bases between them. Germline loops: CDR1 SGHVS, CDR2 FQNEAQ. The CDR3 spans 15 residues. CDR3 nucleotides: TGTGCCAGCAGCTTAGGGTCGGGCGGTAATTCACCCCTCCACTTT. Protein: CASSLGSGGNSPLHF.

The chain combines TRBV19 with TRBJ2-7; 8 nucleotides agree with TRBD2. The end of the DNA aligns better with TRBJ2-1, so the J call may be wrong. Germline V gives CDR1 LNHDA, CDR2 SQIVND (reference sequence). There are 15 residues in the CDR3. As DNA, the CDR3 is TGTGCCAGTAGGTTCGGGCTAGCGGGTACCTATGAGCAGTTCTTC. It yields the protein CASRFGLAGTYEQFF.

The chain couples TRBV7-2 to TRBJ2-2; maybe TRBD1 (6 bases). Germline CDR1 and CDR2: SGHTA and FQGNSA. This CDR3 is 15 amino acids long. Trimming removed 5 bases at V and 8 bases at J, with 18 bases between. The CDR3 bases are TGTGCCAGCAGCGGGGGCAGCGGCTTTCAGGGGGAGCTGTTTTTT. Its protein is CASSGGSGFQGELFF.

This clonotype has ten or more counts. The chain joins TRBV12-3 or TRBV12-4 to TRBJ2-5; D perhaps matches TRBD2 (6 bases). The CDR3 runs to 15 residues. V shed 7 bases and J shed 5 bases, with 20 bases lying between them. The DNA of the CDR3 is TGTGCCAGCACCATTCGACTAGTTGGACGGGAGACCCAGTACTTC. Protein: CASTIRLVGRETQYF.

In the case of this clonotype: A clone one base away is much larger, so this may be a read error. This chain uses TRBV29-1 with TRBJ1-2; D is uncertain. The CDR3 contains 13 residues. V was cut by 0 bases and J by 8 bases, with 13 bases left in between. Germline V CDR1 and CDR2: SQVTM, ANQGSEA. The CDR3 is CSVEEIRQSGYTF. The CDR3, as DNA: TGCAGCGTTGAAGAAATCAGGCAGAGCGGCTACACCTTC.

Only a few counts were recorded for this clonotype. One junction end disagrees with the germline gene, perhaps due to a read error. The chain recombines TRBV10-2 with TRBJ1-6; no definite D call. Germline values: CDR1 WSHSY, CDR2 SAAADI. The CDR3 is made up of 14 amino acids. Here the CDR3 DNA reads TGTGCCAGCAGCCCGGACGGAAATAATTCACCCCTCCACTTT. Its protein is CASSPDGNNSPLHF.

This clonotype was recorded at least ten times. CDR3 bases: TGCGCCAGCAGCTTGGACCCTGGAGGCTACACCTTC. As protein: CASSLDPGGYTF. This chain joins TRBV5-1 and TRBJ1-2; D uncertain. V lost 0 bases, J lost 8 bases, and 8 bases lay in between. The CDR3 contains 12 residues. Germline CDR1 SGHRS, CDR2 YFSETQ.

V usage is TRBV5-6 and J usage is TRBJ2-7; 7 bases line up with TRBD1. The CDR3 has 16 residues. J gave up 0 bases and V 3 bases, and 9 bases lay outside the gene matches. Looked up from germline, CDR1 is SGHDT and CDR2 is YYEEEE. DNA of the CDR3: TGTGCCAGCAGCTCAAACCCAGGGACAGCCTCCTACGAGCAGTACTTC. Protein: CASSSNPGTASYEQYF.